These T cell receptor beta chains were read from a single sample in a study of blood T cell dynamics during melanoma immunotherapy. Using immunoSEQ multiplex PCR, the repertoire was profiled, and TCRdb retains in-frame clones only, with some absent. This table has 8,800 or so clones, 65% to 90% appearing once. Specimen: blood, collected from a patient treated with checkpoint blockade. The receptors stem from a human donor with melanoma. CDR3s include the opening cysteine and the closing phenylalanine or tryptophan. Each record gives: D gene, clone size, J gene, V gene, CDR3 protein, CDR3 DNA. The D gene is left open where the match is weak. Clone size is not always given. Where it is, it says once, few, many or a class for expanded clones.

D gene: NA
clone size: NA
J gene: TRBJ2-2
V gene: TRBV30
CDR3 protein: CAWSGGIYTGELFF
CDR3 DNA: TGTGCCTGGAGTGGGGGCATATACACCGGGGAGCTGTTTTTT

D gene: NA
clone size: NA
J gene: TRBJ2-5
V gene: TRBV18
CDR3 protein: CASSKGTALDAQYF
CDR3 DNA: TGTGCCAGCTCGAAAGGGACGGCGCTGGACGCCCAGTACTTC

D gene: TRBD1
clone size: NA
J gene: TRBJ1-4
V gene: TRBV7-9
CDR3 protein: CASSPRQGEKLFF
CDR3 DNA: TGTGCCAGCAGCCCCAGACAGGGAGAAAAACTGTTTTTT

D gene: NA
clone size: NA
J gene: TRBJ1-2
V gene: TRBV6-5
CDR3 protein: CASSYHHAQGYGYTF
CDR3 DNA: TGTGCCAGCAGTTACCACCATGCCCAGGGGTATGGCTACACCTTC

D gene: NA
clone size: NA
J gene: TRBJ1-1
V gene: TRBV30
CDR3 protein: CAWSAAQRSRRGTEAFF
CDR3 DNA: TGTGCCTGGAGTGCGGCCCAGCGAAGCCGCAGGGGCACTGAAGCTTTCTTT

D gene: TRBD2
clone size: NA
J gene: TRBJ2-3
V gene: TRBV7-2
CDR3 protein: CASSLSGGAGTDTQYF
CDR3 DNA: TGTGCCAGCAGCTTAAGCGGGGGGGCCGGGACAGATACGCAGTATTTT

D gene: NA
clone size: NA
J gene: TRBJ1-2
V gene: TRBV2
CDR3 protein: CASRDSPNYGYTF
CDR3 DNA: TGTGCCAGCAGGGACAGCCCTAACTATGGCTACACCTTC

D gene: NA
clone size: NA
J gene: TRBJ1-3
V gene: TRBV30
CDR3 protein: CACFPWSSGNTIYF
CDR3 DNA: TGTGCCTGCTTTCCGTGGAGCTCTGGAAACACCATATATTTT

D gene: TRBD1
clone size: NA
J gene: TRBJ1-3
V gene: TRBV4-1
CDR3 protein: CASSLEDRADTIYF
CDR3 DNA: TGCGCCAGCAGCCTAGAAGACAGGGCGGACACCATATATTTT

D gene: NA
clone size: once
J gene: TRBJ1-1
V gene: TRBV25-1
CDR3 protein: CASSESRGSRPFF
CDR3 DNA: TGTGCCAGCAGTGAATCACGCGGTTCGAGGCCTTTCTTT

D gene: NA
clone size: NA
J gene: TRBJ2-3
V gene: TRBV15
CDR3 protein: CATQKRPRQGPDTQYF
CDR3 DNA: TGTGCCACCCAAAAACGCCCGAGGCAGGGGCCAGATACGCAGTATTTT

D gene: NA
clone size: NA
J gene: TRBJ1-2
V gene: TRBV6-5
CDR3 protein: CASYALYGYTF
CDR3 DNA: TGTGCCAGTTATGCCCTATATGGCTACACCTTC

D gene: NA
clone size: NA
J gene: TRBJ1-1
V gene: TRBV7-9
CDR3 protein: CASSLQSSTEAFF
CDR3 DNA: TGTGCCAGCAGCTTACAGAGCTCCACTGAAGCTTTCTTT

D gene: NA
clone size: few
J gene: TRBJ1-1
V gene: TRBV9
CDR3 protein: CASTLDGLTEAFF
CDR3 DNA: TGTGCCAGCACTCTAGACGGGTTGACTGAAGCTTTCTTT